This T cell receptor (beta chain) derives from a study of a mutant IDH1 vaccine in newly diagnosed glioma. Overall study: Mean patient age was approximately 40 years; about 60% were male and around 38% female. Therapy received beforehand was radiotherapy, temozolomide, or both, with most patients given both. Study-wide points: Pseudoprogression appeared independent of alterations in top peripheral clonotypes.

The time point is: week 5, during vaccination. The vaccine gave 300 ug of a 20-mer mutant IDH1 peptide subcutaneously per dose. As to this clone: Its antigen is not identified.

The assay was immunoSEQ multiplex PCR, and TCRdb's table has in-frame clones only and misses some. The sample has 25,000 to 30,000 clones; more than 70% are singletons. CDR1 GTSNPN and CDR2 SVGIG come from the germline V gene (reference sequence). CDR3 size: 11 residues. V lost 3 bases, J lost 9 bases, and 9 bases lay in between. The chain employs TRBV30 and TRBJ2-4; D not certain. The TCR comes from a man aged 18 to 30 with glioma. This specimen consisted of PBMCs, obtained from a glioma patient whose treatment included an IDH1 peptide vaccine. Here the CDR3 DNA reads TGTGCCTGGAGGGCGAATAGCATTCAGTACTTC. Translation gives CAWRANSIQYF.